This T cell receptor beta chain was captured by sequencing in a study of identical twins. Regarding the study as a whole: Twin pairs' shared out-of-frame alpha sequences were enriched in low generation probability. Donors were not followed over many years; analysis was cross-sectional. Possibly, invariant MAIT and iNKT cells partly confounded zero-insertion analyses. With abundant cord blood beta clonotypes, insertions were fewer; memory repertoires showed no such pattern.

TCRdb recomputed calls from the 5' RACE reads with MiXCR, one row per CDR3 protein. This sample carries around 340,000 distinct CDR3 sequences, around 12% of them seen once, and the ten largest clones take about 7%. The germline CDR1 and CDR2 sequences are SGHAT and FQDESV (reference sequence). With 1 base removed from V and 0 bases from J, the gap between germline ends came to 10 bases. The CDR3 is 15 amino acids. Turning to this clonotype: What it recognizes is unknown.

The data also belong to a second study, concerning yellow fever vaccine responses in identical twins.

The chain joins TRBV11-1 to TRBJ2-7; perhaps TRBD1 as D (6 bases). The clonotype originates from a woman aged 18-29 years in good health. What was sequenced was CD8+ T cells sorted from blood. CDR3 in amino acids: CASSLGETGSYEQYF. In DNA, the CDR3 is TGTGCCAGCAGCTTAGGAGAGACAGGCTCCTACGAGCAGTACTTC.